Each of the 3 T cell receptor beta chains below was sequenced from the same sample in a study of OX40 agonist ivuxolimab in advanced cancers. Produced via immunoSEQ multiplex PCR; TCRdb's table is partial and in-frame only. Of over 95,000 clones in the sample, roughly nine tenths were seen once. This specimen was CD4+ or CD8+ T cells sorted from blood, taken in a trial of the OX40 agonist ivuxolimab. Receptors were obtained from an adult with an advanced solid tumor such as melanoma, head and neck, liver or kidney cancer.

This CDR3 reads CASSDRDYEQYF. CDR3 nucleotides: TGTGCCAGCAGCGACAGGGATTACGAGCAGTACTTC. The chain links TRBV5-6 to TRBJ2-7; 7 nucleotides agree with TRBD1. V lost 4 bases to trimming and J lost 4 bases; unmatched junction nucleotides: 2. This CDR3 comprises 12 residues. CDR1 and CDR2 from the germline V gene are SGHDT and YYEEEE. Full variable domain (remainder filled in from reference TRBV5-6 and TRBJ2-7): DAGVTQSPTHLIKTRGQQVTLRCSPKSGHDTVSWYQQALGQGPQFIFQYYEEEERQRGNFPDRFSGHQFPNYSSELNVNALLLGDSALYLCASSDRDYEQYFGPGTRLTVT.

CDR3 coding DNA: TGTGCCAGCAGCCGGTTAATAGACGAGCAGTACTTC. It codes for CASSRLIDEQYF. The chain is built from TRBV7-2 and TRBJ2-7; D gene ambiguous. The ends were cut back, 5 bases at V and 5 bases at J, with 10 bases in the middle. The CDR3 length is 12 residues. Germline values: CDR1 SGHTA, CDR2 FQGNSA.

The chain recombines TRBV19 with TRBJ1-5; a weak D match, TRBD1 (6 bases). Per germline, CDR1 LNHDA and CDR2 SQIVND (reference sequence). Trimming cost V 6 bases and J 4 bases, with 16 bases left between them. The CDR3 covers 15 residues. CDR3 coding DNA: TGTGCCAGTAGCACCAGCGAGACAGGTAATCAGCCCCAGCATTTT. Translated: CASSTSETGNQPQHF.